The rows below give T cell receptor beta chains drawn from one sample of a study of T cells after yellow fever vaccination. In TCRdb, the 5' RACE reads were re-called with MiXCR into one record per CDR3 protein. Found here are more than 300,000 distinct CDR3 sequences, roughly 10% of them singletons; the top ten hold 2.5% to 4%. The specimen was CD4+ T cells sorted from PBMCs, collected 45 days after the yellow fever booster vaccination. The source is a man between 18 and 35 years old who received the YFV17D yellow fever vaccine. Each CDR3 is given with its conserved first and last residue. A D gene is named only where the DNA matches it firmly. Clone sizes are given selectively: once, few, many, or a class where the clone is expanded.

V: TRBV20-1; J: TRBJ1-2; size: NA; D: TRBD1; DNA: TGCAGTGCCGGTAGGGACAGCTATGGCTACACCTTC; CDR3: CSAGRDSYGYTF
V: TRBV5-1; J: TRBJ1-2; size: NA; D: NA; DNA: TGCGCCAGCTCGACAGAAAGGGGGTTGGTCGATGGCTACACCTTC; CDR3: CASSTERGLVDGYTF
V: TRBV10-3; J: TRBJ2-2; size: NA; D: TRBD2; DNA: TGTGCCATCAGTGAACGAGCGGGGGACTCGAACACCGGGGAGCTGTTTTTT; CDR3: CAISERAGDSNTGELFF
V: TRBV12-3/TRBV12-4; J: TRBJ2-2; size: NA; D: NA; DNA: TGTGCCAGCAGTTTTAGACGCGCCGGGGAGCTGTTTTTT; CDR3: CASSFRRAGELFF
V: TRBV15; J: TRBJ1-1; size: few; D: NA; DNA: TGTGCCACCAGCAGAGATTTTGAACGGGCTTTCTTT; CDR3: CATSRDFERAFF
V: TRBV7-2; J: TRBJ2-4; size: few; D: NA; DNA: TGTGCCAGCAGCTTAGGGGGAGCAGACATTCAGTACTTC; CDR3: CASSLGGADIQYF
V: TRBV20-1; J: TRBJ1-2; size: few; D: NA; DNA: TGCAGTGCTAGTCAGGGTGAAGACTATGGCTACACCTTC; CDR3: CSASQGEDYGYTF
V: TRBV5-1; J: TRBJ1-2; size: NA; D: NA; DNA: TGCGCCAGCAGCTCGGACCGAGGGGATATTTATGGCTACACCTTC; CDR3: CASSSDRGDIYGYTF
V: TRBV11-2; J: TRBJ1-5; size: many; D: NA; DNA: TGTGCCAGCAGCTTAGGGAGAGAGAATCAGCCCCAGCATTTT; CDR3: CASSLGRENQPQHF
V: TRBV20-1; J: TRBJ2-5; size: few; D: TRBD2; DNA: TGCAGTGCTAGAGATCCCGCTAGCGGGGGCCAAGAGACCCAGTACTTC; CDR3: CSARDPASGGQETQYF
V: TRBV5-1; J: TRBJ2-3; size: few; D: TRBD2; DNA: TGCGCCAGCAGCCTCCGGGCGGGGCTAGCGGGGGGCCATACAGATACGCAGTATTTT; CDR3: CASSLRAGLAGGHTDTQYF
V: TRBV6-1; J: TRBJ1-2; size: few; D: NA; DNA: TGTGCCAGCAGTGACGCCGGGACGATTAACTATGGCTACACCTTC; CDR3: CASSDAGTINYGYTF
V: TRBV18; J: TRBJ1-6; size: NA; D: TRBD1; DNA: TGTGCCAGCTCAACGACGGGTGGCAGGGGGGATTCACCCCTCCACTTT; CDR3: CASSTTGGRGDSPLHF
V: TRBV9; J: TRBJ2-3; size: NA; D: NA; DNA: TGTGCCAGCAGCGTCGGAAAGAGGCACACAGATACGCAGTATTTT; CDR3: CASSVGKRHTDTQYF
V: TRBV12-3/TRBV12-4; J: TRBJ1-4; size: NA; D: NA; DNA: TGTGCCAGCAGTAGAAGTGAAAAACTGTTTTTT; CDR3: CASSRSEKLFF
V: TRBV19; J: TRBJ1-5; size: NA; D: NA; DNA: TGTGCCAGTAGTGGGACGCACGGGAGCAATCAGCCCCAGCATTTT; CDR3: CASSGTHGSNQPQHF
V: TRBV18; J: TRBJ2-7; size: few; D: NA; DNA: TGTGCCAGCTCTCCTAGGTTGGACGACATCTACGAGCAGTACTTC; CDR3: CASSPRLDDIYEQYF
V: TRBV3-1; J: TRBJ2-5; size: many; D: TRBD1; DNA: TGTGCCAGCAGCCATTGGACAGGGGGCCAAGAGACCCAGTACTTC; CDR3: CASSHWTGGQETQYF
V: TRBV18; J: TRBJ2-1; size: few; D: NA; DNA: TGTGCCAGCTCACCACAACAGGGCAATGAGCAGTTCTTC; CDR3: CASSPQQGNEQFF